This TCR beta chain was found in a study of regulatory T cells in long-lasting Graves disease. Whole-study context: Antithyroid drugs had been given to newly diagnosed Graves' patients for under 3 months. Findings of the study overall: Sample size was small, which may have lowered accuracy.

Relying on iRepertoire HTBI primers and Arm-PCR of CDR3 regions, the team built TCR beta libraries. Under the authors' procedure: Identification across samples found more than 55 TRBV and roughly 13 TRBJ segments. In TCRdb, the multiplex PCR reads were re-called with MiXCR into one record per CDR3 protein. These V and J calls are TCRdb output, not the study's own analysis. This table has 250,000 to 400,000 distinct CDR3 sequences, more than 15% appearing once. With regard to this clonotype: No antigen is known for it. A much larger clone is a single base away; this may be a read error.

CDR1 and CDR2 from the germline V gene are GTSNPN and SVGIG (reference sequence). This CDR3 contains 10 residues. Indicated time point: newly diagnosed GD, antithyroid drugs for less than 3 months. Extracted RNA from PBMCs served as the source of the TCR library. The TCR sequence derives from a female donor with Graves disease. This chain connects TRBV30 to TRBJ2-1, with D unresolved. The J call may be faulty, since TRBJ2-5 better matches the DNA end. This specimen was peripheral blood mononuclear cells (PBMCs), taken at new diagnosis, from a patient treated with antithyroid drugs. The DNA for the CDR3 is TGTGCCTGGAGTTGTGGGACCCAGTACTTC. Amino acid sequence: CAWSCGTQYF.